This T cell receptor (beta chain) emerged from a study of regulatory T cells in long-lasting Graves disease. Study findings and constraints: Reduced TCR diversity was observed in persistent Graves' patients versus newly diagnosed patients.

The time point is: persistent/refractory GD, antithyroid drugs over 5 years with positive TRAb. RNA from PBMCs was the source of the TCR library. This CDR3 region has 15 residues. Per germline, CDR1 LNHDA and CDR2 SQIVND (reference sequence). J was trimmed by 0 bases and V by 9 bases; bases with no gene match: 7. Assembly of TCR beta libraries relied on iRepertoire HTBI primers together with Arm-PCR of CDR3 regions. TCRdb re-called the multiplex PCR reads through MiXCR, storing one row per CDR3 protein. The profile covers over 450,000 distinct CDR3 sequences, with 20% to 25% appearing a single time and around 7% taken by the ten largest. At least ten counts were recorded for this clonotype. The antigen remains unidentified.

The chain has TRBV19 and TRBJ2-2; 7 bases line up with TRBD2. Material: peripheral blood mononuclear cells (PBMCs), obtained when the disease was refractory, from a patient treated with antithyroid drugs. The source is a female donor with Graves disease. In DNA, the CDR3 is TGTGCCAGCCTCCGGGGAGGGACGAACACCGGGGAGCTGTTTTTT. Encoded protein: CASLRGGTNTGELFF.